The 9 T cell receptor beta chains given below trace back to one sample, sequenced in a study of T-cell reconstitution after alpha-beta-depleted transplantation in children. Unique molecular identifiers were used to barcode this TCRbeta library. Via MiXCR, TCRdb re-called the PCR reads, giving one row per CDR3 protein. The table has over 300,000 distinct CDR3 sequences, about 9.3% seen once; the top ten hold 2% to 3%. This specimen was PBMCs from the stem cell graft donor, taken from the stem cell graft. All receptors derive from a human donor who donated a stem cell graft to a child with acute lymphoblastic leukemia.

This clonotype was observed a few times. The chain combines TRBV6-6 with TRBJ2-7; the D call may be TRBD1 or TRBD2 (5 bases each). The V gene lost 2 bases and the J gene lost 2 bases, with 7 bases spanning the gap. The CDR3 runs to 13 residues. Looked up from germline, CDR1 is MNHNY and CDR2 is SVGAGI (reference sequence). CDR3 amino acids: CASSYGGTYEQYF. The CDR3 bases are TGTGCCAGCAGTTACGGGGGTACCTACGAGCAGTACTTC.

This clonotype occurred a few times. The chain uses TRBV27 and TRBJ2-1; D is unresolved. V was shortened by 2 bases and J by 7 bases, with 12 bases between the two germline ends. Germline loops: CDR1 MNHEY, CDR2 SMNVEV (reference sequence). The CDR3 covers 14 residues. DNA of the CDR3: TGTGCCAGCAGTTTAGTTCCTTATGCAAATGAGCAGTTCTTC. Translation gives CASSLVPYANEQFF.

The chain has TRBV4-1 and TRBJ1-2, with D unresolved. The CDR3 consists of 15 residues. Germline CDR1 reads MGHRA; CDR2 reads YSYEKL. V was clipped by 2 bases and J by 5 bases, with 15 bases between them. CDR3 in DNA: TGCGCCAGCAGCCAATTGCCCGGGTTAGGGTATGGCTACACCTTC. Its protein is CASSQLPGLGYGYTF.

This clonotype has just a few counts. The J gene is TRBJ2-7, the V gene TRBV7-3, with D perhaps matching TRBD1 or TRBD2 (5 bases each). Germline assignment: CDR1 SGHTA and CDR2 FQGTGA. The CDR3 spans 13 residues. V was trimmed by 8 bases and J by 1 base, leaving 12 bases between them. CDR3 sequence (DNA): TGTGCCAGCTCCTGGGGGAAGTCCTACGAGCAGTACTTC. This codes for CASSWGKSYEQYF.

The table lists this clonotype with a few counts. The CDR3 DNA sequence: TGCGCCAGCAGCTTATACCCGAGGGAGGGGGCAGGAGAGACCCAGTACTTC. Its protein product is CASSLYPREGAGETQYF. This chain connects TRBV5-1 to TRBJ2-5, with D perhaps given as TRBD1 or TRBD2 (7 bases each). The germline gives CDR1 SGHRS, CDR2 YFSETQ. Trimming removed 2 bases from V and 4 bases from J, with 21 bases in between. The CDR3 length is 17 residues.

As to this clonotype: An end of the junction differs from the germline gene, which may be a read error. The chain carries TRBV5-1 and TRBJ2-6, with D tentatively TRBD1 or TRBD2 (5 bases each). The length of the CDR3 is 17 residues. The germline V gene has CDR1 SGHRS and CDR2 YFSETQ. As DNA, the CDR3 is TGCGCCAGCGCACTAGGAGACCTGCCCTCTGGGGCCAACGGCCTGACTTTC. Translated: CASALGDLPSGANGLTF. Full variable domain (rest looked up from reference TRBV5-1 and TRBJ2-6): KAGVTQTPRYLIKTRGQQVTLSCSPISGHRSVSWYQQTPGQGLQFLFEYFSETQRNKGNFPGRFSGRQFSNSRSEMNVSTLELGDSALYLCASALGDLPSGANGLTFGAGSRLTVL.

The chain carries TRBV5-1 and TRBJ2-2; no clear D gene. Germline V lookup: CDR1 SGHRS, CDR2 YFSETQ. V was trimmed by 1 base and J by 1 base, leaving 8 bases between them. This CDR3 is built from 15 residues. The CDR3 sequence: CASSLMGMNTGELFF. Here the CDR3 DNA reads TGCGCCAGCAGCTTGATGGGGATGAACACCGGGGAGCTGTTTTTT.

The chain recombines TRBV10-3 with TRBJ1-1, with D possibly TRBD1 on 6 matching bases. Germline V gene lookup returns CDR1 ENHRY and CDR2 SYGVKD. The CDR3 totals 12 residues. Trimming pared 7 bases from V and 7 bases from J, leaving 13 bases between. In nucleotides, the CDR3 is TGTGCCATCAACTCCGGGACAAATGAAGCTTTCTTT. This gives the protein CAINSGTNEAFF.

This clonotype was counted many times. The chain links TRBV7-9 to TRBJ1-1; the match to TRBD1 covers 7 bases. V lost 4 bases to trimming and J lost 0 bases; unmatched junction nucleotides: 2. The CDR3 extends over 14 amino acids. The V gene's germline CDR1 is SEHNR and CDR2 FQNEAQ (reference sequence). This chain's CDR3 is CASSWGQMNTEAFF. The CDR3 DNA reads TGTGCCAGCAGCTGGGGACAGATGAACACTGAAGCTTTCTTT.